The source of this TCR beta chain is a study of blood T cell repertoires in COVID-19. Per the study methods: For nucleated cells, counts were estimated from reference gene primer amplification. Sequenced by immunoSEQ multiplex PCR; TCRdb stores in-frame clones only, minus some. The V and J calls and clone size were taken over from that table, and D and trimming were inferred from the DNA. The sample consists of approximately 76,000 clones, around nine tenths of them appearing once. The length of the CDR3 is 14 residues. The germline CDR1 and CDR2 sequences are SEHNR and FQNEAQ (reference sequence). The V end lost 1 base, the J end lost 5 bases, and 12 bases lay between the germline ends.

The sequence derives from an older woman with acute or convalescent COVID-19. The sequenced sample was peripheral blood. The chain recombines TRBV7-9 with TRBJ2-7; perhaps TRBD2 as D (7 bases). CDR3 DNA: TGTGCCAGCAGCTTAGAGGGGGGGGCCAACGAGCAGTACTTC. Protein: CASSLEGGANEQYF.